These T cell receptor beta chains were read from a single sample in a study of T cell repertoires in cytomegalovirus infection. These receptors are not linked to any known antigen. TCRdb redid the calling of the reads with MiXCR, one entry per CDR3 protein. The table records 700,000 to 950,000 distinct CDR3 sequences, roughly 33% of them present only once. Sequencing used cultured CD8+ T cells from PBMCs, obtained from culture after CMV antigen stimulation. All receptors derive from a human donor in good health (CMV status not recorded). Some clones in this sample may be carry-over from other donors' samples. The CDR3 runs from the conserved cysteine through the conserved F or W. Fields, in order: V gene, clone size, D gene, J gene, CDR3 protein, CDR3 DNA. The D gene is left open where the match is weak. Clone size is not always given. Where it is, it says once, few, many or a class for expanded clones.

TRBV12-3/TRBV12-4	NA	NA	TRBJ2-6	CASSLSGLPLSGANVLTF	TGTGCCAGCAGTTTGTCGGGTCTCCCTCTCTCTGGGGCCAACGTCCTGACTTTC
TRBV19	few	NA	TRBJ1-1	CASSPPWTPFTEAFF	TGTGCCAGTAGTCCGCCTTGGACACCATTCACTGAAGCTTTCTTT
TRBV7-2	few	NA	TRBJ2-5	CASSLFLFEETQYF	TGTGCCAGCAGCTTATTCTTGTTCGAAGAGACCCAGTACTTC
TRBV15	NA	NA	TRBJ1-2	CATSRRPISRDGYTF	TGTGCCACCAGCAGACGACCTATCTCCAGGGATGGCTACACCTTC
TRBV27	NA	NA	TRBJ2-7	CASSVQGLSSYEQYF	TGTGCCAGCAGTGTACAGGGACTAAGCTCCTACGAGCAGTACTTC
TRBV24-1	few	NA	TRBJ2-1	CATSDFSYLGNEQFF	TGTGCCACCAGTGATTTCTCTTATCTGGGGAATGAGCAGTTCTTC
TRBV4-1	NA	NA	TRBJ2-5	CASSPEQWDQETQYF	TGCGCCAGCAGCCCGGAGCAGTGGGACCAAGAGACCCAGTACTTC
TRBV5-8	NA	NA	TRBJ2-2	CASSLVYGANTGELFF	TGTGCCAGCAGCTTGGTATACGGGGCGAACACCGGGGAGCTGTTTTTT
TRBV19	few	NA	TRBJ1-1	CASSSLAAVGEAFF	TGTGCCAGTAGTTCCCTCGCGGCCGTCGGTGAAGCTTTCTTT
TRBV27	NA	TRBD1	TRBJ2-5	CASSIHRDRAFETQYF	TGTGCCAGCAGTATACACCGGGACAGGGCTTTTGAGACCCAGTACTTC
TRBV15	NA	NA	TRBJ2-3	CATSRDWGPDTQYF	TGTGCCACCAGCAGAGACTGGGGGCCCGATACGCAGTATTTT
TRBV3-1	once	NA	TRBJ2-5	CASGWRETQYF	TGTGCCAGCGGTTGGAGGGAGACCCAGTACTTC
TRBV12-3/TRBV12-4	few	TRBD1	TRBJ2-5	CASRAGTGVKTQYF	TGTGCCAGCAGAGCCGGGACAGGGGTGAAGACCCAGTACTTC
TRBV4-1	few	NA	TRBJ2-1	CASSERAESSYNEQFF	TGCGCCAGCAGCGAAAGGGCTGAGAGCTCCTACAATGAGCAGTTCTTC
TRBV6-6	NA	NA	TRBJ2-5	CASSYSIRPQVAARETQYF	TGTGCCAGCAGTTACTCGATTCGACCCCAAGTAGCGGCGCGCGAGACCCAGTACTTC
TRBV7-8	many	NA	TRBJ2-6	CASSFRDRYSGANVLTF	TGTGCCAGCAGCTTCCGGGACCGGTACTCTGGGGCCAACGTCCTGACTTTC
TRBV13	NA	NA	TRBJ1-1	CASLYGRGGNTEAFF	TGTGCCAGCCTCTATGGGAGGGGGGGCAACACTGAAGCTTTCTTT
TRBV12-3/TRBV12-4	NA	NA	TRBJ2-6	CASSSNPGRPPSSGANVLTF	TGTGCCAGCAGTTCCAACCCGGGACGGCCGCCAAGCTCTGGGGCCAACGTCCTGACTTTC
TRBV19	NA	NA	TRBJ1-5	CASNPTPPGNQPQHF	TGTGCCAGTAACCCCACCCCCCCGGGCAATCAGCCCCAGCATTTT
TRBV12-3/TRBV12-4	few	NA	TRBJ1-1	CASSLGLGTGGFNTEAFF	TGTGCCAGCAGTTTAGGTCTCGGGACCGGGGGATTCAACACTGAAGCTTTCTTT
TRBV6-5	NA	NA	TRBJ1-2	CASSYGQKTIYGYTF	TGTGCCAGCAGTTACGGGCAGAAAACTATCTATGGCTACACCTTC
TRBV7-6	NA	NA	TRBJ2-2	CASSSPVGPGLFF	TGTGCCAGCAGCTCGCCAGTAGGGCCCGGGCTGTTTTTT
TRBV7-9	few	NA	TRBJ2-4	CASSLSNSIQYF	TGTGCCAGCAGCTTAAGTAACAGCATTCAGTACTTC
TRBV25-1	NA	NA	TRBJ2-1	CASSVGLNNEQFF	TGTGCCAGCAGCGTTGGACTCAACAATGAGCAGTTCTTC
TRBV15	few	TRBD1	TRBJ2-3	CATEGTGGTDTQYF	TGTGCCACCGAGGGGACAGGGGGCACAGATACGCAGTATTTT
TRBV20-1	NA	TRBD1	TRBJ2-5	CSAWDSNIAQYF	TGCAGTGCTTGGGACAGTAATATCGCCCAGTACTTC
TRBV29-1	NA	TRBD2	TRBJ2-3	CSPEPGTSGLSTDTQYF	TGCAGCCCAGAGCCAGGGACTAGCGGCCTTAGCACAGATACGCAGTATTTT
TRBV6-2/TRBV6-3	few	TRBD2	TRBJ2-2	CASSYSSGVQNTGELFF	TGTGCCAGCAGTTACTCTAGCGGGGTCCAGAACACCGGGGAGCTGTTTTTT
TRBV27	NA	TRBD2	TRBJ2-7	CASSFGLAGLYEQYF	TGTGCCAGCAGTTTCGGACTAGCGGGTCTTTACGAGCAGTACTTC
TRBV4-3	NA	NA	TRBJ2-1	CASSGRGWNNEQFF	TGCGCCAGCAGCGGAAGGGGGTGGAACAATGAGCAGTTCTTC
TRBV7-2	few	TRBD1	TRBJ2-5	CASSFGDRGPGWETQYF	TGTGCCAGCAGCTTCGGGGACAGGGGCCCCGGTTGGGAGACCCAGTACTTC
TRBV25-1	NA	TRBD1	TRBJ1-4	CASSERQGRTNEKLFF	TGTGCCAGCAGTGAGAGACAGGGGAGAACTAATGAAAAACTGTTTTTT
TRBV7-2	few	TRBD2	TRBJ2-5	CASSFLPGLAGGEEETQYF	TGTGCCAGCAGCTTTCTTCCGGGACTAGCGGGGGGGGAAGAAGAGACCCAGTACTTC
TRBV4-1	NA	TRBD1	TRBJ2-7	CASSQGPDRVTFEQYF	TGCGCCAGCAGCCAAGGGCCCGACAGGGTTACCTTCGAGCAGTACTTC
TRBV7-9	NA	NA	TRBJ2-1	CASSLDGTQQFF	TGTGCCAGCAGCTTAGATGGCACCCAGCAGTTCTTC
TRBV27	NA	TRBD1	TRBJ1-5	CASSGDSGLPNQPQHF	TGTGCCAGCAGTGGGGACAGCGGGCTCCCAAATCAGCCCCAGCATTTT
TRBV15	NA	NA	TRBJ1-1	CATSSLTGNTEAFF	TGTGCCACCAGCAGCCTGACAGGGAACACTGAAGCTTTCTTT